A selection of T cell receptor beta chains follows, all from one sample in a study of post-analysis software for immune sequencing data. TCRdb re-derived calls from the PCR reads in MiXCR, one entry per CDR3 protein. The table records hundreds of thousands of distinct CDR3 sequences, about 57% of them present only once. The material sequenced was blood. The receptors here all came from a girl aged 10 to 17 with multiple sclerosis. The CDR3 runs from the conserved cysteine through the conserved F or W. D genes are given only for firm matches. The listing skips clone size in some rows; elsewhere it reads once, few, many or a size class.

V	J	D	size	DNA	CDR3
TRBV12-3/TRBV12-4	TRBJ2-4	TRBD1	few	TGTGCCAGCAGACCGGGACAGGGGCGTTTAGCCAAAAACATTCAGTACTTC	CASRPGQGRLAKNIQYF
TRBV25-1	TRBJ2-7	TRBD2	.	TGTGCCAGCAGCCCGGGGGGGTTTTGGTACTTC	CASSPGGFWYF
TRBV5-1	TRBJ1-2	.	few	TGCGCCAGCAGCTTGGAACGGGGGAACTATGGCTACACCTTC	CASSLERGNYGYTF
TRBV6-5	TRBJ2-5	.	.	TGTGCCAGCAGTTATCAAGGGTCCCCCGGGACCCAGTACTTC	CASSYQGSPGTQYF
TRBV25-1	TRBJ2-5	TRBD2	.	TGTGCCAGCAGTGACGACAGACTAGCGGGAGATGAGACCCAGTACTTC	CASSDDRLAGDETQYF
TRBV10-3	TRBJ1-4	TRBD1	.	TGTGCCATCAGTGAGGACCGGGGGACAGGGTCGGAAAAACTATTTTTT	CAISEDRGTGSEKLFF
TRBV20-1	TRBJ1-2	.	few	TGCAGTGCTAGTCCCCCGCAAGGCTATGGCTACACCTTC	CSASPPQGYGYTF
TRBV20-1	TRBJ2-1	TRBD2	.	TGCAGTGCTAGGAAGGGACTAGCGGGAGACAATGAGCAGTTCTTC	CSARKGLAGDNEQFF
TRBV7-2	TRBJ2-7	.	.	TGTGCCAGCAGCTTAAATACGGGGGGCCACTACGAGCAGTACTTC	CASSLNTGGHYEQYF
TRBV27	TRBJ2-3	.	once	TGTGCCAGCAGCCTTACCTCTCTCCCCACAGATACGCAGTATTTT	CASSLTSLPTDTQYF
TRBV20-1	TRBJ2-7	TRBD2	.	TGCAGTGCCCTTAGCGGGGTATTGGGCTCCTACGAGCAGTACTTC	CSALSGVLGSYEQYF
TRBV20-1	TRBJ2-1	TRBD1	.	TGCAGTGCGAGTTCCAGGGGGAACTACAATGAGCAGTTCTTC	CSASSRGNYNEQFF
TRBV29-1	TRBJ2-7	TRBD1	.	TGCAGCGTCCTCCCCGGGACAGGGACCTACGAGCAGTACTTC	CSVLPGTGTYEQYF
TRBV7-2	TRBJ2-3	TRBD2	.	TGTGCCAGCAGCGCTAGCGGGGGCAGCACAGATACGCAGTATTTT	CASSASGGSTDTQYF
TRBV20-1	TRBJ2-1	.	.	TGCAGTGCTAGAGGTGCCGCACACAATGAGCAGTTCTTC	CSARGAAHNEQFF
TRBV11-2	TRBJ2-4	TRBD2	.	TGTGCCAGCAGTTACGGACTAGCGACCATTCAGTACTTC	CASSYGLATIQYF
TRBV20-1	TRBJ2-3	.	.	TGCAGTGTCCTGGGACTCTTTAGCACAGATACGCAGTATTTT	CSVLGLFSTDTQYF
TRBV5-1	TRBJ2-3	TRBD2	.	TGCGCCAGCAGCTTACCTAGCGGGAGGGACTCAGATACGCAGTATTTT	CASSLPSGRDSDTQYF
TRBV20-1	TRBJ2-5	.	many	TGCAGTGCTAGAGGCGGACACCAAGAGACCCAGTACTTC	CSARGGHQETQYF
TRBV14	TRBJ2-5	.	.	TGTGCCAGCGGGGCGACGCGGGAGACCCAGTACTTC	CASGATRETQYF
TRBV12-3/TRBV12-4	TRBJ2-1	.	.	TGTGCCAGCAGTTTGGTCAGGGAAGGTGAGCAGTTCTTC	CASSLVREGEQFF
TRBV7-9	TRBJ2-7	TRBD1	.	TGTGCCAGCAGCTCAGGGGGGACAGGCGGCGAGCAGTACTTC	CASSSGGTGGEQYF
TRBV5-1	TRBJ2-7	.	once	TGCGCCAGCAGCTCGGAGGGCCGGTACAATGAGCAGTACTTC	CASSSEGRYNEQYF
TRBV18	TRBJ2-5	.	.	TGTGCCAGCTCACCAGGGCTAAAAGATACCCAGTACTTC	CASSPGLKDTQYF
TRBV5-1	TRBJ2-7	.	.	TGCGCCAGCCGACCGGGATCGGCCTACGAGCAGTACTTC	CASRPGSAYEQYF
TRBV20-1	TRBJ2-4	TRBD2	few	TGCAGTGCTAGAGATCGGACGGGGGGGGTTAACATTCAGTACTTC	CSARDRTGGVNIQYF
TRBV12-3/TRBV12-4	TRBJ2-7	TRBD1	few	TGTGCCAGCAGACCCGGGACAGATTACCCCTACGAGCAGTACTTC	CASRPGTDYPYEQYF
TRBV12-3/TRBV12-4	TRBJ2-1	TRBD1	.	TGTGCCAGCAGCGGACAGGGTACCTACAATGAGCAGTTCTTC	CASSGQGTYNEQFF
TRBV7-3	TRBJ2-3	.	.	TGTGCCAGCAGCAAGGGGGTTGCCTTCGATACGCAGTATTTT	CASSKGVAFDTQYF
TRBV15	TRBJ2-3	.	few	TGTGCCACCAGCCCCTATGGAGAGGAAGGCCGAGATACGCAGTATTTT	CATSPYGEEGRDTQYF
TRBV5-5	TRBJ1-4	TRBD1	few	TGTGCCAGCAGCCCGGGACAGGAAAATGAAAAACTGTTTTTT	CASSPGQENEKLFF
TRBV20-1	TRBJ2-7	TRBD2	few	TGCAGTGCCAAGACTAGCGGGGCCCCTCTCTCCTACGAGCAGTACTTC	CSAKTSGAPLSYEQYF
TRBV20-1	TRBJ1-2	.	.	TGCAGTGCTAGAGGGACAGATTTTAACTATGGCTACACCTTC	CSARGTDFNYGYTF
TRBV7-9	TRBJ2-5	TRBD1	.	TGTGCCAGCAGCCCCTCGGGACAGGACCAAGAGACCCAGTACTTC	CASSPSGQDQETQYF
TRBV7-9	TRBJ2-3	.	.	TGTGCCAGCAGCTTCCTGCACACAGATGCGCAGTATTTT	CASSFLHTDAQYF
TRBV7-2	TRBJ1-4	.	.	TGTGCCAGCAGCCTCACAGGGTTGAGTGAAAAACTGTTTTTT	CASSLTGLSEKLFF
TRBV6-6	TRBJ2-7	.	.	TGTGCCAGCAGTTATGTGCTCGACAGCTCCTACGAGCAGTACTTC	CASSYVLDSSYEQYF
TRBV5-1	TRBJ2-5	.	.	TGCGCCAGCAGCTTGGCGAAGGGGCCCGGGGAGACCCAGTACTTC	CASSLAKGPGETQYF
TRBV5-1	TRBJ1-1	.	.	TGCGCCAGCAGCACGCAAGGGGGAGGGAATGAAGCTTTCTTT	CASSTQGGGNEAFF
TRBV10-3	TRBJ2-3	TRBD2	few	TGTGCCATCAGTGATATGCGGGGGGGCGCAGATACGCAGTATTTT	CAISDMRGGADTQYF
TRBV5-1	TRBJ2-5	.	once	TGCGCCAGCAGCTTGTCCCCAGGGGTCCATGAGACCCAGTACTTC	CASSLSPGVHETQYF
TRBV5-1	TRBJ2-1	.	.	TGCGCCAGCAGCTTCTTTAAGCGGGACAATGAGCAGTTCTTC	CASSFFKRDNEQFF
TRBV12-3/TRBV12-4	TRBJ2-7	.	once	TGTGCCAGCAGTTTGGGGGGACACCAGGCCTACGAGCAGTACTTC	CASSLGGHQAYEQYF
TRBV29-1	TRBJ2-7	.	few	TGCAGCGTTGAAGTGATAGGGTCTACCTACGAGCAGTACTTC	CSVEVIGSTYEQYF
TRBV20-1	TRBJ2-3	TRBD2	.	TGCAGTGTTCACCAACGGGGGGGCACAGATACGCAGTATTTT	CSVHQRGGTDTQYF
TRBV5-6	TRBJ2-7	.	few	TGTGCCAGCAGCTTTTCCAGGGCCTACGAGCAGTACTTC	CASSFSRAYEQYF
TRBV6-1	TRBJ2-5	TRBD2	.	TGTGCCAGCAGTCAAAGGACTAGCGGGCTTTTTCAGGTGACCCAGTACTTC	CASSQRTSGLFQVTQYF
TRBV5-1	TRBJ2-7	.	once	TGCGCCAGCAGCTTGGACCAGGGTGGGTACTACGAGCAGTACTTC	CASSLDQGGYYEQYF
TRBV5-1	TRBJ2-1	.	few	TGCGCCAGCAGTCCCGACGGGAGACGCTCCTACAATGAGCAGTTCTTC	CASSPDGRRSYNEQFF
TRBV5-1	TRBJ2-7	.	many	TGTGCCAGCAGCTTAGGGGGGACGGGCTCCTACGAGCAGTACTTC	CASSLGGTGSYEQYF
TRBV5-1	TRBJ2-1	TRBD2	.	TGCGCCAGCACGGGACTACACAATGAGCAGTTCTTC	CASTGLHNEQFF
TRBV29-1	TRBJ2-1	TRBD2	.	TGCAGCGTCGAAACCGGGACTAGCGACTACAATGAGCAGTTCTTC	CSVETGTSDYNEQFF
TRBV6-5	TRBJ1-1	.	.	TGTGCCAGCAGCCTCTTGGGCGGGTCGGTCACCACTGAAGCTTTCTTT	CASSLLGGSVTTEAFF